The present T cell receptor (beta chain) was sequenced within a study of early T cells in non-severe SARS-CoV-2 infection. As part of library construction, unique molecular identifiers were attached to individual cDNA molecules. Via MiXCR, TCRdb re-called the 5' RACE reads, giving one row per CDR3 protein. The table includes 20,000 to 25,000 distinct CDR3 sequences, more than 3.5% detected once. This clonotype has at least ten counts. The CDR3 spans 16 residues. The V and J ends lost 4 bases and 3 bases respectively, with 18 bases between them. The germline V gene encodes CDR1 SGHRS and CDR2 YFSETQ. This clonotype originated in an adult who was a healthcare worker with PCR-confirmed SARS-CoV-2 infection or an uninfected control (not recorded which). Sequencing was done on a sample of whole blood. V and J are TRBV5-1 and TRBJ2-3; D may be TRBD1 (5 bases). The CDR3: CASSDGATGATDTQYF. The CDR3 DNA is TGCGCCAGCAGCGATGGGGCCACGGGCGCAACAGATACGCAGTATTTT.